This T cell receptor (beta chain) was found in a study of blood T cell repertoires in COVID-19. To note about this clone: Other DNA sequences in the sample encode the same CDR3.

Authors' processing steps: It was from reference gene primer amplification that nucleated cell counts were estimated. Profiling relied on immunoSEQ multiplex PCR, and the TCRdb table lists in-frame clones only, not all of them. V, J and clone size derive from that table, while D and trimming were established from the DNA sequence. This sample has under 250,000 clones, with roughly 88% found just once. Material: peripheral blood. This receptor was identified in a young woman with COVID-19, enrolled during active disease.

CDR3 bases: TGTGCCAGCAGTTTATCGAGGAACACTGAAGCTTTCTTT. Amino acid sequence: CASSLSRNTEAFF. V gene TRBV27 combines with J gene TRBJ1-1; D is ambiguous. Trimming took 0 bases from V and 1 from J, leaving 3 bases between them. CDR3 size: 13 residues. Looked up from germline, CDR1 is MNHEY and CDR2 is SMNVEV (reference sequence).